This T cell receptor (beta chain) comes out of a study of shared clonotypes between healthy human individuals (dated by TCRdb to the early 2020s). About the study as a whole: A couple of women and a few men aged 18 to 49 years were included in the cohort. For each donor, CD4 naive and CD4 memory were each given three plates, CD8 naive was given two plates, and CD8 memory was given one plate. To estimate repertoire size and how much clonotypes are shared between individuals, the study performed deep sequencing of blood TCR repertoires from 4 to 6 healthy adults. To increase sequencing depth and limit assay-specific biases, TCR repertoire library preparation and sequencing were carried out by different laboratories using diverse techniques. Between about 0.8 and 9.5 billion PBMCs per donor were obtained by leukapheresis. Study-wide conclusions, independent of this receptor: Sharing across a few donors was observed for around 4.8% of naive CD4, over 3% of naive CD8, roughly 2.4% of memory CD4, and roughly 0.43% of memory CD8 clonotypes. The genetic and exposure-history diversity represented was limited by the small number of donors. Even with the large sequencing depth, rarefaction of the sorted-subset datasets indicated that sequencing was incomplete. Only blood was sampled, and tissue TCR repertoires likely differ from those in blood. Naive subsets generally had larger estimated clonotype richness than memory subsets did. Pairwise subsampling indicated that sequencing depth was expected to affect the degree of clonotype sharing among donors. Higher generation probabilities were observed for clonotypes shared by all four sorted-subset donors than for non-shared clonotypes.

Healthy HIV-negative adults with no recently reported acute infections or vaccinations were included as donors. Every donor was a Caucasian adult living in Nashville, Tennessee, USA. Magnetic negative selection was used to enrich CD4+ T cells, after which naive cells were positively selected on CD45RA and the negative fraction became the memory subset. Blood was collected by leukapheresis, and PBMCs were isolated by Ficoll-Histopaque density gradient centrifugation and then cryopreserved in liquid nitrogen vapor phase. Analytical flow cytometry was used to check the purity and quantity of every magnetically sorted T cell population. Genomic DNA was isolated from each sorted fraction and quantified by UV absorbance on a Nanodrop 2000c. Trimming removed 6 bases from V and 12 bases from J, leaving 12 bases between the germline ends. The CDR3 contains 11 residues, cysteine and phenylalanine counted. Kept here is only the CDR3 DNA, which spans 33 bases and is read in frame from base 1. The germline V gene (reference sequence) provides CDR1 LNHDA and CDR2 SQIVND.

TCR CDR3 regions were amplified from genomic DNA by multiplex PCR using the deep immunoSEQ assay. Extracted genomic DNA from each cell subset was distributed evenly across all wells of several immunoSEQ 96-well plates, and each plate was treated as a replicate. For sorted subsets, roughly 190 ng of genomic DNA, equivalent to tens of thousands of T cell genomes, went into each replicate PCR. The purified libraries were quantified using a Qubit 3.0 fluorometer, sized with a Bioanalyzer 2100, and then quantified again using the KAPA Library Quantification kit. Every immunoSEQ 96-well plate was sequenced on a dedicated single-read 150-cycle Illumina NextSeq 550 flow cell. In the paper's pipeline: The immunoSEQ output contained only junctional sequences without quality scores, so filtering could not match that applied to full-length reads. Sequences were annotated with PyIR, a Python wrapper for IgBLAST v1.9, and V/J genes and CDR3 were assigned using IMGT germline references. Reads were filtered out if the reads had weak V/J assignments (E-value above 1e-6), no CDR3, stop codons, out-of-frame junctions, or ambiguous translated residues. A V3J clonotype was defined by an identical inferred V gene, J gene, and CDR3 amino acid sequence. Percentage overlap between repertoires was calculated by dividing the number of shared unique clonotypes by the size of the smaller repertoire. Repertoire richness was assessed with RTK rarefaction, the Chao1 estimator, and Recon v2.1 estimates of unobserved clonotypes. OLGA was used to compute generation probabilities for all TCRbeta clonotypes that the gDNA method yielded from a few donors. TCRdb holds this immuneACCESS table with in-frame rearrangements only. Some clones are missing; in checked studies, unresolved V genes explain under half, and the rest has no known cause. V, J and clone size reflect that table, while D and trimming were determined from the DNA. This sample has about 1,500,000 clones in its table, and around 97% of those were observed once. Roughly 1.2% of the sample belongs to the ten largest clones.

On this clone: Its cognate antigen has yet to be identified. It has no much larger one-base neighbor in the sample; base qualities were not kept.

The sample was naive CD4+ T cells sorted from blood. The cell subset or site label of this sample denotes: CD45RA+ positively selected. This receptor chain uses TRBV19 and TRBJ2-1; there is no confident call for the D gene. This TCR came from a young man in good health. CDR3 reads: CASSIEKGQFF. In nucleotide form, the sequence is TGTGCCAGTAGCATTGAAAAGGGGCAGTTCTTC. Reference TRBV19 and TRBJ2-1 proteins supply the regions before and after the CDR3; the full variable domain is: DGGITQSPKYLFRKEGQNVTLSCEQNLNHDAMYWYRQDPGQGLRLIYYSQIVNDFQKGDIAEGYSVSREKKESFPLTVTSAQKNPTAFYLCASSIEKGQFFGPGTRLTVL.